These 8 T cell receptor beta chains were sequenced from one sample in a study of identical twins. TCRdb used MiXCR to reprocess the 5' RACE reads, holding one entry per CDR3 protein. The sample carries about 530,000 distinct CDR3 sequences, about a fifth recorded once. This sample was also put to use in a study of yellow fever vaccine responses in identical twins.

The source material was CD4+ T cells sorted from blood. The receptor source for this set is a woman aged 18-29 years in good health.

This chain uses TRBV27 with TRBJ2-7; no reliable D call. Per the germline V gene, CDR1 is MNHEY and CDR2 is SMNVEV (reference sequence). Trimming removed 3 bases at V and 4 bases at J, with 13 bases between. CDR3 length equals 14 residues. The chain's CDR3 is CASSLVSDRYEQYF. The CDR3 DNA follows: TGTGCCAGCAGTTTGGTCAGTGATCGTTACGAGCAGTACTTC.

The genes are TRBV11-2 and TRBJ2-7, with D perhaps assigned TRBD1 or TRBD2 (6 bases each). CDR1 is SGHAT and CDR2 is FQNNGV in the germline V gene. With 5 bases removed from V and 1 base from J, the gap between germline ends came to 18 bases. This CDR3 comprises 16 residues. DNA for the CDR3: TGTGCCAGCAGCATTACGACAGGAGGAGGGTCCTACGAGCAGTACGTC. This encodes CASSITTGGGSYEQYV.

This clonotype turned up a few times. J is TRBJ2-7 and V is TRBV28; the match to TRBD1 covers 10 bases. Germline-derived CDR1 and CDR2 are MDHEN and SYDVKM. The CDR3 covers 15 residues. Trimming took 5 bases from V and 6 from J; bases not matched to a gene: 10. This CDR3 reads CASSLKRTGGSEQYV. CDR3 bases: TGTGCCAGCAGTCTAAAACGGACAGGGGGTAGCGAGCAGTACGTC.

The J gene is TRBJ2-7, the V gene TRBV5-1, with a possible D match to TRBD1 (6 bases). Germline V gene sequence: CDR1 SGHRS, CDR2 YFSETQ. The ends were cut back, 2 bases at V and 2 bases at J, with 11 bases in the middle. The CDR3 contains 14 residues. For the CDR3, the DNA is TGCGCCAGCAGCTTTTCAGGGGTTCCCTACGAGCAGTACGTC. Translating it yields CASSFSGVPYEQYV.

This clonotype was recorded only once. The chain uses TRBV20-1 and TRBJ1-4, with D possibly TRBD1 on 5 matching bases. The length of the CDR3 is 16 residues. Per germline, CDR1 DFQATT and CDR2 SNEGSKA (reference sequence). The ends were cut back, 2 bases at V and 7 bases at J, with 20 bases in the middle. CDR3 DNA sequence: TGCAGTGCTAGATCCCTGGGAGGGGTTGAGGCTGAAAAACTGTTTTTT. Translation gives CSARSLGGVEAEKLFF.

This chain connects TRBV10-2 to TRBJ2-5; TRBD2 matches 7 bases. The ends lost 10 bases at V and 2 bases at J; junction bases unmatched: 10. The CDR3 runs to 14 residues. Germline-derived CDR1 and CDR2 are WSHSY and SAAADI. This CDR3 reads CATGGIVKQETQYF. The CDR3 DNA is TGCGCCACCGGGGGGATCGTAAAACAAGAGACCCAGTACTTC.

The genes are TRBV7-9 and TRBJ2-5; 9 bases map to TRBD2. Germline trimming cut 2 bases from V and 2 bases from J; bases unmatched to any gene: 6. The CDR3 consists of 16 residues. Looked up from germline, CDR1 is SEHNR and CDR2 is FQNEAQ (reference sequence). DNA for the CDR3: TGTGCCAGCAGCTTACGAGGGCTAGCGGGACAAGAGACCCAGTACTTC. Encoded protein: CASSLRGLAGQETQYF. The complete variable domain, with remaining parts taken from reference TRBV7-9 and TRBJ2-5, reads DTGVSQNPRHKITKRGQNVTFRCDPISEHNRLYWYRQTLGQGPEFLTYFQNEAQLEKSRLLSDRFSAERPKGSFSTLEIQRTEQGDSAMYLCASSLRGLAGQETQYFGPGTRLLVL.

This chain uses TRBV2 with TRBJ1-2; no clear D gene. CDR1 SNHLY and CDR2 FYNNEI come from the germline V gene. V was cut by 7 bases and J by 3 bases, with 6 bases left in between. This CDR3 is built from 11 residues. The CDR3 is CASKRDYGYTF. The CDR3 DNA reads TGTGCCAGCAAGCGGGACTATGGCTACACCTTC.